This T cell receptor (beta chain) comes out of a study of somatic mutations in cytotoxic T cells in rheumatoid arthritis (dated 2017 in TCRdb). For context, the study as a whole: Right after diagnosis and prior to the start of any treatment, around 30 ml EDTA of peripheral blood was drawn from patients. Median age was essentially the same in the patient group and the control group. In newly diagnosed rheumatoid arthritis without treatment, the study examined if expanded CD8+ T-cell clones harbor somatic mutations, relying on TCRB deep sequencing to characterize clonality. Sorted V beta1+ cells also underwent TCRB sequencing, and some V beta antibody-stained T-cell populations were flow-sorted at nearly 100% purity on a FACSAria II or Sony SH800. TCRB deep sequencing was performed for approximately 61 rheumatoid arthritis patients and approximately 18 healthy controls.

The paper as a whole reports these results and caveats: Rheumatoid arthritis patients and age-matched healthy controls did not significantly differ in CD8+ T-cell clonality. It was unknown which antigens the expanded CD8+ clones targeted, and their absence from virus-specific databases did not exclude viral specificity. In about an eighth of the roughly 65 patients the largest CD8+ clone exceeded 20% of CD8+ cells, and several identical CD8+ TCRB sequences were shared between blood and synovial fluid. The slight TRBV07 underrepresentation in patients was not adjusted for multiple comparisons. Healthy controls showed no age-related increase in CD8+ clonality, whereas patients did (Spearman r ≈ 0.5).

Sequencing of TCRB CDR3 was done on genomic DNA with the immunoSEQ assay. The original methods were these. When patient CD8+ clones exceeding 1% were checked against published virus-specific TCRB sequences, only a few matched. The analyses included only productive TCRB rearrangements. Clonality was expressed as a Shannon entropy-based productive clonality index, with each clone defined by a unique TCRB CDR3 sequence. The template counts of each clone relative to the total templates per sample were used to calculate repertoire overlap between two samples. V-gene usage from TCRB sequencing and V-gene usage measured by flow cytometry were correlated (Spearman r of under 0.7). TCRdb took over this immuneACCESS table, retaining in-frame rearrangements with V and J assigned. Such tables are incomplete; in checked studies, under half of the missing clones stem from an unresolved V gene, and the remainder is unexplained. The V and J calls and the clone size are those of that table, but D and trimming were determined from the DNA. Present in this sample are approximately 20,000 clones, about 85% of which were seen just once. The top ten hold approximately 6.3% of the sample.

As regards this clone: The antigen it recognizes is unknown. No much larger clone exists at a distance of one base, and base qualities are not known.

From the cysteine through the phenylalanine, the CDR3 covers 11 amino acids. Only the CDR3 DNA stays, 33 bases, in frame from base 1. The germline V gene gives CDR1 as MNHEY and CDR2 as SVGAGI. Trimming costs V 7 bases and J 4 bases, and their ends lie 8 bases apart. CD4+ and CD8+ cells were isolated by positive magnetic bead selection on an AutoMACS, and purity was checked by flow cytometry. Clonal expansions were first screened by flow cytometry with a TCR V beta antibody panel, then characterized by TCRB deep sequencing of sorted CD8+ fractions. Isolation of peripheral blood mononuclear cells was done through Ficoll-Paque PLUS density gradient separation. Using Nucleospin Tissue or Tissue XS kits, DNA was extracted from CD4-enriched, CD8-enriched or PBMC samples, with quantification by a Qubit 2.0 fluorometer.

The source is a woman in her forties with rheumatoid arthritis. Sequencing input: CD8+ T cells sorted from blood. The chain joins TRBV6-5 to TRBJ2-7, with the D segment identity uncertain. The nucleotide sequence is TGTGCCAGCACTACTGGTTACGAGCAGTACTTC. The encoded protein is CASTTGYEQYF.